This T cell receptor beta chain was sequenced for a study of blood T cell repertoires in COVID-19. On the study more broadly: PBMCs, B-cell-depleted T cells, or T cells provided the cDNA or gDNA that made up the material.

Here immunoSEQ multiplex PCR was the method, and the copy in TCRdb shows in-frame clones only, minus some. The sample has over 150,000 clones, around 81% seen once. The CDR3 contains 16 residues. Germline assignment: CDR1 MNHEY and CDR2 SVGAGI. Trimming took 0 bases from V and 0 from J, leaving 8 bases between them. This rearrangement joins TRBV6-5 to TRBJ1-4; D is uncertain. The receptor was derived from a man in his 70s with active or convalescent COVID-19. Sequenced input: peripheral blood. The DNA of the CDR3 is TGTGCCAGCAGTTACTCGATTGGAGCAACTAATGAAAAACTGTTTTTT. Its protein product is CASSYSIGATNEKLFF.